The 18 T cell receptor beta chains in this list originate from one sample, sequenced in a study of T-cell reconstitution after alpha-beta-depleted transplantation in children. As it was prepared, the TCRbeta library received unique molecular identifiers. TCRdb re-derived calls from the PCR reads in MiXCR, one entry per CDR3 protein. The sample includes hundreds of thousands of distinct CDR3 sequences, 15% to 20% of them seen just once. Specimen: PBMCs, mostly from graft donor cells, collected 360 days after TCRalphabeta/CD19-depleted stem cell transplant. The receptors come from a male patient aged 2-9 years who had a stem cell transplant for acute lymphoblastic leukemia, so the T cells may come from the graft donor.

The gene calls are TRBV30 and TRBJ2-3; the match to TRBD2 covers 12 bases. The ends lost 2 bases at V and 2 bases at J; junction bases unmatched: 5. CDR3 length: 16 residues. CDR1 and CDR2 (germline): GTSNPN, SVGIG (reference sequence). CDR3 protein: CAWSPGLAGFTDTQYF. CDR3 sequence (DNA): TGTGCCTGGAGTCCCGGACTAGCGGGATTCACAGATACGCAGTATTTT.

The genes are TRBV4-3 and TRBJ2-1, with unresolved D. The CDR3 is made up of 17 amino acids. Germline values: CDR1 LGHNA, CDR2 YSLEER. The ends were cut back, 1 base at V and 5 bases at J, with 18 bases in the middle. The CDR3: CASSQGGPSLPNNEQFF. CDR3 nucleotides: TGCGCCAGCAGCCAAGGAGGACCCAGCCTACCAAACAATGAGCAGTTCTTC.

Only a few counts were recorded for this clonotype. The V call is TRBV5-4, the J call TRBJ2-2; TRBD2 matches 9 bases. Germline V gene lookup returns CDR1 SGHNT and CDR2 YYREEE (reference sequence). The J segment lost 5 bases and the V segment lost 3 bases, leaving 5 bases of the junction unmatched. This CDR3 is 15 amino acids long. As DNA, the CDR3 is TGTGCCAGCAGCTCGAAGCGGGAGGTTACCGGGGAGCTGTTTTTT. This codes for CASSSKREVTGELFF.

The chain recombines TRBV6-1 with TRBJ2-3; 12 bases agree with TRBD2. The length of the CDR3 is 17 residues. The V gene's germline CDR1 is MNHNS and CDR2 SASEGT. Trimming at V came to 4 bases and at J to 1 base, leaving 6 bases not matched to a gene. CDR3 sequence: CASSVGTSGFGTDTQYF. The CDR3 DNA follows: TGTGCCAGCAGTGTCGGGACTAGCGGGTTTGGCACAGATACGCAGTATTTT.

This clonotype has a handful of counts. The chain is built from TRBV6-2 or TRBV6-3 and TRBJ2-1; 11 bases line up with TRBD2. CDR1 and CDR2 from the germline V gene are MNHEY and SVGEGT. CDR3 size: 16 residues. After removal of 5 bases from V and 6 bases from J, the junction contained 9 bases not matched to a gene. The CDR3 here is CASSPPTSGGVNEQFF. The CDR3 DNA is TGTGCCAGCAGTCCTCCAACTAGCGGGGGAGTCAATGAGCAGTTCTTC.

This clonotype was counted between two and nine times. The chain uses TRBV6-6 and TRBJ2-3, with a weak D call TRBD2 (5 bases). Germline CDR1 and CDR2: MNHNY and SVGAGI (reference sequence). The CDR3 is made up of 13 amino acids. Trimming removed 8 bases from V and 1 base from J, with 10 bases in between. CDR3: CASRHGGTDTQYF. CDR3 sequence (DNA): TGTGCCAGCCGGCACGGGGGCACAGATACGCAGTATTTT.

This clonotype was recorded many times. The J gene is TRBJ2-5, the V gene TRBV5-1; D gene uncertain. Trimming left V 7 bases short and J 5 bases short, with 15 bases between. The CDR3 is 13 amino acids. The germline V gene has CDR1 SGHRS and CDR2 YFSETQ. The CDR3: CASSSPLSETQYF. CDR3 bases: TGCGCCAGCTCCAGTCCCCTTTCTGAGACCCAGTACTTC.

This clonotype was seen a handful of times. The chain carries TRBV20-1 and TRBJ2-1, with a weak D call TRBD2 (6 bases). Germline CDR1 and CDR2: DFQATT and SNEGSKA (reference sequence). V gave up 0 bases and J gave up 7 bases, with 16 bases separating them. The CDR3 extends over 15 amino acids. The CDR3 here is CSARDRGGTLNEQFF. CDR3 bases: TGCAGTGCTAGAGATCGGGGCGGGACCTTGAATGAGCAGTTCTTC.

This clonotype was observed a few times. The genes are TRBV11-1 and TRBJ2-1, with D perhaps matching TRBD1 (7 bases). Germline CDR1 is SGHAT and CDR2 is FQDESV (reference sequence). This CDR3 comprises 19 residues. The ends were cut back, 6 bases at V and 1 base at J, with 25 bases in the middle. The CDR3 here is CASRLSPPLQGRSYNEQFF. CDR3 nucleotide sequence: TGTGCCAGCAGACTGTCCCCCCCCCTACAGGGGAGGTCCTACAATGAGCAGTTCTTC.

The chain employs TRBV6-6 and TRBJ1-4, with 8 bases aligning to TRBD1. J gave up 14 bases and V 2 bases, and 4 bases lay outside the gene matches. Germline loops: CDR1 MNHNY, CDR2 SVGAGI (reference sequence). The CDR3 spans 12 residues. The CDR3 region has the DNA TGTGCCAGCAGTTACACAGGGGGAGGGCTGTTTTTT. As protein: CASSYTGGGLFF.

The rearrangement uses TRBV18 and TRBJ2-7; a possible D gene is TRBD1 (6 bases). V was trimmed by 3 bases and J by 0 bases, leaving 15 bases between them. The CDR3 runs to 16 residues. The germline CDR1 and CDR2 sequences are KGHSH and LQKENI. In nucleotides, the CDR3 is TGTGCCAGCTCACCCCAGGTCATAGGGGGCTCCTACGAGCAGTACTTC. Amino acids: CASSPQVIGGSYEQYF.

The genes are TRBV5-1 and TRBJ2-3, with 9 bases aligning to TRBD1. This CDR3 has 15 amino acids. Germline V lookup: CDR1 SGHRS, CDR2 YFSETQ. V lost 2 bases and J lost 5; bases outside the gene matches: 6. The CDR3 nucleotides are TGCGCCAGCAGCTTTGGACAGGGGCGAGGAGATACGCAGTATTTT. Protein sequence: CASSFGQGRGDTQYF.

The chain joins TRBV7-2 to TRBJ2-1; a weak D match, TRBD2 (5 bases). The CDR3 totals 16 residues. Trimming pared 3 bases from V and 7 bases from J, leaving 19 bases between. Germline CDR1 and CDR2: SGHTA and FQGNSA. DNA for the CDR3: TGTGCCAGCAGCTTGCCCAGCCTAGCTGTTGGGAATGAGCAGTTCTTC. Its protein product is CASSLPSLAVGNEQFF.

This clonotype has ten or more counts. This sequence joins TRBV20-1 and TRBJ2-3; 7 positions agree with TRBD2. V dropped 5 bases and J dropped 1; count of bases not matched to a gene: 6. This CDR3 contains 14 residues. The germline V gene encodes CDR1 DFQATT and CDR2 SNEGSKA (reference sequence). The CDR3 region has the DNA TGCAGTGCTCAGACCGGACTAGGCACAGATACGCAGTATTTT. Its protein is CSAQTGLGTDTQYF.

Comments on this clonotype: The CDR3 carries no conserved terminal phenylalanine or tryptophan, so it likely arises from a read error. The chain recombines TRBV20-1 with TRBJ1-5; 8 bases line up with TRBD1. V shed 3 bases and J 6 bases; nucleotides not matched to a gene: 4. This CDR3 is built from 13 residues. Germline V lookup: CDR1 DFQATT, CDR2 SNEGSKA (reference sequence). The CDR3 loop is CSARPGGGQPQHS. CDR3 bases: TGCAGTGCTAGGCCAGGGGGCGGTCAGCCCCAGCATTCT.

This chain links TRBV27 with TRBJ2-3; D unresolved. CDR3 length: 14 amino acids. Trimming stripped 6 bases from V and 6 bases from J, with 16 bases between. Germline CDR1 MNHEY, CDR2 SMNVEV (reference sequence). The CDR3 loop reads CASSYRVGSDTQYF. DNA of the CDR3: TGTGCCAGCAGCTATAGGGTGGGATCCGATACGCAGTATTTT.

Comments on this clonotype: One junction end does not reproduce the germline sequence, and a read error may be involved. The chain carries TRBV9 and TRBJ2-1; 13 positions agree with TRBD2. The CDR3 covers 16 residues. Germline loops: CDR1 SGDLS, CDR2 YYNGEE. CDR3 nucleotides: TGTGCCAGCAGCGTAGAGGGACTAGCGGGATTGAATGGGCAGTTCTTC. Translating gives CASSVEGLAGLNGQFF. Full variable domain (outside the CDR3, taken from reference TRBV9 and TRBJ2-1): DSGVTQTPKHLITATGQRVTLRCSPRSGDLSVYWYQQSLDQGLQFLIQYYNGEERAKGNILERFSAQQFPDLHSELNLSSLELGDSALYFCASSVEGLAGLNGQFFGPGTRLTVL.

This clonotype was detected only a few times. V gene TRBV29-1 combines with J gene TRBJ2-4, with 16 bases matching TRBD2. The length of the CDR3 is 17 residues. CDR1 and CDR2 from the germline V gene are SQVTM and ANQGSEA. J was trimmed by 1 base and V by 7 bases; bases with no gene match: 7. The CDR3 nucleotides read TGCAGCGGTGGGACTAGCGGGAGGGCCGGGGCCAAAAACATTCAGTACTTC. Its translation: CSGGTSGRAGAKNIQYF.